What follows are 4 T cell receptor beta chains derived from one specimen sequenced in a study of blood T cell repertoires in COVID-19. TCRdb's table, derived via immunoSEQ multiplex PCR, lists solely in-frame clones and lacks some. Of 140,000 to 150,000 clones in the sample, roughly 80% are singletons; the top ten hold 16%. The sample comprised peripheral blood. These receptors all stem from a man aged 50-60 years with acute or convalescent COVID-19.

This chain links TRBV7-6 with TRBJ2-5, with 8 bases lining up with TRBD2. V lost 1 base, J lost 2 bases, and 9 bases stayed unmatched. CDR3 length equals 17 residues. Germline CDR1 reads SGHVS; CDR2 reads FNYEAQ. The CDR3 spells CASSLGVAGGLQETQYF. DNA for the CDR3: TGTGCCAGCAGCTTAGGGGTTGCGGGGGGCCTTCAAGAGACCCAGTACTTC.

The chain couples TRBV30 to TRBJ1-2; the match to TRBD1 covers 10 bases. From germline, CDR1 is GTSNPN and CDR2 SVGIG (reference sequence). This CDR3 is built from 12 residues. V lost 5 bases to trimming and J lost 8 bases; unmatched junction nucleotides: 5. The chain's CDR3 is CAWGGTGAGYTF. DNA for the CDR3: TGTGCCTGGGGTGGGACAGGGGCAGGCTACACCTTC.

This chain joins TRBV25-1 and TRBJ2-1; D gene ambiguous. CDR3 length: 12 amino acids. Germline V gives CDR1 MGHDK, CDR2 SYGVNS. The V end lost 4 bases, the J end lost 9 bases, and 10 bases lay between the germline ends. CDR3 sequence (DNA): TGTGCCAGCAGTGTGGAGAGAGCTGAGCAGTTCTTC. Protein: CASSVERAEQFF.

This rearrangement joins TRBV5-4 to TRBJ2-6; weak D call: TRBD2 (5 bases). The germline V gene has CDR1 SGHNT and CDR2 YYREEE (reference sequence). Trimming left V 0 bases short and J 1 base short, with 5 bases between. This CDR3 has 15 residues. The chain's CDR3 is CASSLAGSGANVLTF. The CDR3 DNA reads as TGTGCCAGCAGCTTGGCGGGGTCTGGGGCCAACGTCCTGACTTTC. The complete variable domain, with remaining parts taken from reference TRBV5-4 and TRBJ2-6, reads ETGVTQSPTHLIKTRGQQVTLRCSSQSGHNTVSWYQQALGQGPQFIFQYYREEENGRGNFPPRFSGLQFPNYSSELNVNALELDDSALYLCASSLAGSGANVLTFGAGSRLTVL.